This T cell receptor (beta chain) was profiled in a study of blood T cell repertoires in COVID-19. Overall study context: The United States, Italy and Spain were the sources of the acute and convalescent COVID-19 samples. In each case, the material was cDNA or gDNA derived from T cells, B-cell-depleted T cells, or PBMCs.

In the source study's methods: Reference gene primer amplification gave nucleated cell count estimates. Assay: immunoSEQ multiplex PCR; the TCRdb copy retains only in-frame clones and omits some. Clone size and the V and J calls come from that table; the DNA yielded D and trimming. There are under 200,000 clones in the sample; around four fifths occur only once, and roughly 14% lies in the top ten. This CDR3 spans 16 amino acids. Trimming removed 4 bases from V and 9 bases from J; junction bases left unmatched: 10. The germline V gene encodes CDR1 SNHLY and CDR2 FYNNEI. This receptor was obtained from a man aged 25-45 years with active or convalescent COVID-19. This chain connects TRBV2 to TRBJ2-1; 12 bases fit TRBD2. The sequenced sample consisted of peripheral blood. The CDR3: CASSALTSGGGSEQFF. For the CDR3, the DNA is TGTGCCAGCAGTGCATTGACTAGCGGGGGCGGGAGTGAGCAGTTCTTC. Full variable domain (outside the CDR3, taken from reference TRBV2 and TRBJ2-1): EPEVTQTPSHQVTQMGQEVILRCVPISNHLYFYWYRQILGQKVEFLVSFYNNEISEKSEIFDDQFSVERPDGSNFTLKIRSTKLEDSAMYFCASSALTSGGGSEQFFGPGTRLTVL.